What follows is one TCR beta chain and its context. As the CDR3 is not closed by the conserved phenylalanine or tryptophan, this likely results from a read error. V lost 5 bases to trimming and J lost 5 bases, with 12 bases between them. This CDR3 has 12 amino acids. Germline loops: CDR1 DFQATT, CDR2 SNEGSKA (reference sequence). Three rounds of nested PCR, following a modified ARM-PCR protocol, produced the TCRbeta library. TCRdb analysed the multiplex PCR reads with MiXCR anew, one entry per CDR3 protein. The profile shows about 44,000 distinct CDR3 sequences, roughly 60% of them singletons. The template was RNA from unsorted bulk tissue. Distant lung tissue was collected more than 3 cm away from the tumor edge. This record belongs to a study of tumor and adjacent non-tumor tissue in lung cancer.

The specimen sequenced was distant non-tumor lung tissue. The J gene is TRBJ1-2, the V gene TRBV20-1; a weak D match, TRBD1 (5 bases). The TCR originated in a woman in her forties with non-small cell lung cancer. The CDR3 loop reads CSAGTGGYGYTL. The CDR3 nucleotides are TGCAGTGCTGGGACGGGGGGATATGGCTACACCTTA.